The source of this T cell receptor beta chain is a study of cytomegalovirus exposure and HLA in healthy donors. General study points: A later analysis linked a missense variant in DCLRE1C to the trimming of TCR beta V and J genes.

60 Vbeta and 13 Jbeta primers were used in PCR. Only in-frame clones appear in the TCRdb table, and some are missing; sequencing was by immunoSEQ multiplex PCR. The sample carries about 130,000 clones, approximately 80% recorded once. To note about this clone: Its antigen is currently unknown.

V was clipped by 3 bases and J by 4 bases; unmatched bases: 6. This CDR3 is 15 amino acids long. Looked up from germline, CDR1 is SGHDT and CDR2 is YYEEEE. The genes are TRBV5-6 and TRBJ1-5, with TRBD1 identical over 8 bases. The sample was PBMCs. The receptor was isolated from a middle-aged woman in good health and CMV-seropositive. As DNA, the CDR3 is TGTGCCAGCAGCTCGGACAGGGAGTATAATCAGCCCCAGCATTTT. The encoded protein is CASSSDREYNQPQHF.